This T cell receptor (beta chain) stems from a study of shared clonotypes between healthy human individuals. Study summary: The composition of the donors was a couple of women and a few men aged 18 to 49.

The germline V gene has CDR1 PRHDT and CDR2 FYEKMQ (reference sequence). This CDR3 region has 12 residues. V gave up 2 bases and J gave up 5 bases, with 4 bases separating them. Concerning this clone itself: Its antigen is undetermined.

Study-wide results and caveats: The naive CD4 repertoires of a handful of donors were compared, and approximately 4.5% of clonotypes were shared. Since donors were few, the genetic and exposure-history diversity represented was limited.

All of the donors resided in Nashville, Tennessee, and each was a Caucasian adult. Generated by immunoSEQ multiplex PCR, the TCRdb table keeps only in-frame clones and is missing some. The sample has approximately 700,000 clones, around four fifths seen once. Sequenced input: memory CD4+ T cells sorted from blood. Subset meaning: CD45RA-negative fraction. The rearrangement links TRBV13 to TRBJ1-3; D is uncertain. The receptor comes from a woman aged 25 to 39 in good health. The CDR3 reads CASSLTRNTIYF. In nucleotides, the CDR3 is TGTGCCAGCAGCTTAACCCGAAACACCATATATTTT.